The 25 T cell receptor beta chains presented below share a single source sample, sequenced in a study of monozygotic twins with inflammatory bowel disease. TCRdb reprocessed the 5' RACE reads, with one entry per CDR3 protein and no DNA. With 150,000 or so distinct CDR3 sequences in the sample, the ten largest clones hold around 7%. The specimen was blood. The receptors come from a human donor with ulcerative colitis or Crohn's disease, or a healthy co-twin of an affected twin (not recorded which).

The V gene is TRBV9, the J gene TRBJ2-1; TCRdb's assignment of TRBD2 cannot be checked, as there is no DNA. Germline V CDR1 and CDR2: SGDLS, YYNGEE. The CDR3 spans 17 residues. The chain's CDR3 is CASGGLAGGSSYNEQFF.

The chain recombines TRBV10-3 with TRBJ1-1. The CDR3 runs 14 residues. Germline V CDR1 and CDR2: ENHRY, SYGVKD. This chain's CDR3 is CAISEWERNTEAFF.

This rearrangement joins TRBV19 to TRBJ1-5; the TCRdb call, TRBD1, lacks DNA for checking. CDR1 is LNHDA, CDR2 SQIVND, per germline (reference sequence). There are 15 residues in the CDR3. The CDR3: CASSIKGGSNQPQHF.

The J gene is TRBJ2-7, the V gene TRBV29-1; TCRdb lists TRBD1, though no DNA is available to test this call. The germline gives CDR1 SQVTM, CDR2 ANQGSEA. There are 12 residues in the CDR3. This chain's CDR3 is CSAGQGSVEQYF.

This chain uses TRBV18 with TRBJ1-1. Germline V lookup: CDR1 KGHSH, CDR2 LQKENI. This CDR3 contains 13 residues. CDR3 protein: CASSPPLSTEAFF.

The CDR3 spells CASSPPLGRARETQYF. The chain has TRBV18 and TRBJ2-5; TCRdb returns TRBD1, unconfirmable since there is no DNA. The CDR3 is 16 amino acids. CDR1 is KGHSH and CDR2 is LQKENI in the germline V gene.

The gene calls are TRBV7-9 and TRBJ1-2. Per germline, CDR1 SEHNR and CDR2 FQNEAQ (reference sequence). The CDR3 has 17 amino acids. CDR3: CASSLGQAGIGGYGYTF. Full variable domain (rest looked up from reference TRBV7-9 and TRBJ1-2): DTGVSQNPRHKITKRGQNVTFRCDPISEHNRLYWYRQTLGQGPEFLTYFQNEAQLEKSRLLSDRFSAERPKGSFSTLEIQRTEQGDSAMYLCASSLGQAGIGGYGYTFGSGTRLTVV.

The gene calls are TRBV7-2 and TRBJ2-3; TCRdb selects TRBD2, and the lack of DNA leaves this call unchecked. The CDR3 consists of 16 residues. The germline CDR1 and CDR2 sequences are SGHTA and FQGNSA. CDR3: CASSLAASGGVDTQYF.

The chain couples TRBV20-1 to TRBJ2-1; TCRdb's D call, TRBD2, is unchecked because there is no DNA. This CDR3 contains 17 residues. Germline V CDR1 and CDR2: DFQATT, SNEGSKA (reference sequence). Here the CDR3 reads CSAPGLAGGFPYNEQFF.

The genes are TRBV5-1 and TRBJ1-2; TCRdb calls TRBD1, which cannot be checked without DNA. This CDR3 contains 16 residues. Germline V gives CDR1 SGHRS, CDR2 YFSETQ. The CDR3 loop is CASSFQGIGQNYGYTF.

The CDR3 loop is CSARDITSGETQYF. The chain employs TRBV20-1 and TRBJ2-5; no DNA is available, so the TRBD2 call from TCRdb remains unchecked. Germline lookup yields CDR1 DFQATT and CDR2 SNEGSKA (reference sequence). The CDR3 sequence is 14 residues long.

The chain links TRBV7-2 to TRBJ1-4; as DNA is missing, the TRBD1 call by TCRdb cannot be tested. Germline assignment: CDR1 SGHTA and CDR2 FQGNSA. The CDR3 is 15 residues long. The CDR3 loop reads CASSSFPGGVEKLFF.

The V call is TRBV12-3 or TRBV12-4, the J call TRBJ2-3. The CDR3 extends over 15 amino acids. CDR3 sequence reads: CASSLGVPSTDTQYF.

The chain carries TRBV12-3 or TRBV12-4 and TRBJ1-2; TCRdb selects TRBD1, and the lack of DNA leaves this call unchecked. This CDR3 is built from 12 residues. This CDR3 is CASRGQGNGYTF.

The gene calls are TRBV18 and TRBJ1-2. Germline CDR1 KGHSH, CDR2 LQKENI. This CDR3 spans 13 amino acids. The chain's CDR3 is CASSPPGGYGYTF.

The V call is TRBV30, the J call TRBJ1-3. Germline V gives CDR1 GTSNPN, CDR2 SVGIG (reference sequence). The CDR3 sequence is 14 residues long. The CDR3 region is CAWSFNRNGNTIYF.

V is TRBV11-2 and J is TRBJ2-5. Germline V gene lookup returns CDR1 SGHAT and CDR2 FQNNGV. The CDR3 has 13 residues. The CDR3 here is CASSAALLETQYF.

The chain uses TRBV19 and TRBJ2-1; TCRdb's D call, TRBD2, is unchecked because there is no DNA. Germline CDR1 and CDR2: LNHDA and SQIVND (reference sequence). The CDR3 loop spans 15 amino acids. The CDR3 sequence is CASSLAELTYNEQFF. The variable domain in full, with the rest retrieved from reference TRBV19 and TRBJ2-1, is DGGITQSPKYLFRKEGQNVTLSCEQNLNHDAMYWYRQDPGQGLRLIYYSQIVNDFQKGDIAEGYSVSREKKESFPLTVTSAQKNPTAFYLCASSLAELTYNEQFFGPGTRLTVL.

The V and J genes are TRBV12-3 or TRBV12-4 and TRBJ2-5; TCRdb designates TRBD1, a call that cannot be tested without DNA. The CDR3 runs 13 residues. This CDR3 reads CASSYRGTETQYF.

The gene calls are TRBV27 and TRBJ2-1; TCRdb's D call of TRBD1 is untestable without DNA. Germline loops: CDR1 MNHEY, CDR2 SMNVEV (reference sequence). The CDR3 covers 14 residues. The CDR3 sequence: CASSLSRGRHEQFF.

J is TRBJ2-7 and V is TRBV27; TCRdb selects TRBD2, and the lack of DNA leaves this call unchecked. CDR3 size: 14 residues. Germline assignment: CDR1 MNHEY and CDR2 SMNVEV (reference sequence). CDR3 sequence reads: CASSVGGGSYEQYF.

The CDR3 loop is CASKEGGDRDYGYTF. The genes are TRBV12-3 or TRBV12-4 and TRBJ1-2. The CDR3 contains 15 residues.

The chain is built from TRBV24-1 and TRBJ2-3; the TCRdb call, TRBD1, lacks DNA for checking. The germline gives CDR1 KGHDR, CDR2 SFDVKD. The CDR3 runs to 18 residues. The CDR3 sequence: CATSDLPGQKSSTDTQYF.

The V gene is TRBV5-1, the J gene TRBJ1-1; TCRdb proposes TRBD1, but this gene call is untestable without DNA. This CDR3 spans 14 amino acids. Germline CDR1 SGHRS, CDR2 YFSETQ. CDR3: CASSLVQGTFEAFF.

The rearrangement links TRBV30 to TRBJ2-1; TCRdb gives TRBD2 as the D gene, but with no DNA this cannot be confirmed. CDR1 and CDR2 (germline): GTSNPN, SVGIG (reference sequence). This CDR3 contains 11 residues. Here the CDR3 reads CAWSWGGEQFF.